This T cell receptor (beta chain) was captured by sequencing in a study of beta chain features in type 1 diabetes. As for the study in general: The study found patients and healthy donors alike in age, gender and cell yields. Study conclusions and caveats: The study found fewer insertions and more deletions at VDJ junctions in type 1 diabetes patients. Cells with high TCR expression could be over-represented by cDNA sequencing.

The whole isolated RNA underwent reverse transcription, so sequencing captured expressed TCRB transcripts. The protocol was immunoSEQ multiplex PCR, while the TCRdb copy is restricted to in-frame clones and leaves out a portion. The sample includes some 180,000 clones, about an eighth of them seen just once. Purity of each sorted population was above 95%. A few counts support this clone. The antigen remains undetermined. V lost 0 bases and J 6 bases, leaving 9 bases between the germline ends. The length of the CDR3 is 13 residues. Germline V gives CDR1 SGHDT, CDR2 YYEEEE. The origin of this receptor is a woman under 30 in good health. The V and J genes are TRBV5-6 and TRBJ1-2, with no clear D. The specimen sequenced was central memory CD4+ T cells from blood. The DNA for the CDR3 is TGTGCCAGCAGCTTGGGAGGGAACCATGGCTACACCTTC. It encodes CASSLGGNHGYTF.